Shown below are 28 T cell receptor beta chains from a single sample sequenced in a study of T cells after yellow fever vaccination. TCRdb re-analysed the 5' RACE reads in MiXCR, keeping a single row per CDR3 protein. The sample carries some 300,000 distinct CDR3 sequences, approximately 12% recorded once. The sample here was CD4+ T cells sorted from PBMCs, taken 45 days after the yellow fever booster vaccination. The source is a young man who received the YFV17D yellow fever vaccine.

The rearrangement joins TRBV5-1 to TRBJ1-2; 7 nucleotides match TRBD1. V trimming: 4 bases; J trimming: 7 bases; junction bases outside the gene matches: 13. Germline loops: CDR1 SGHRS, CDR2 YFSETQ. The CDR3 loop spans 15 amino acids. This CDR3 reads CASSTETGLGSGYTF. CDR3 nucleotide sequence: TGCGCCAGCAGCACCGAGACAGGGTTGGGCTCTGGCTACACCTTC.

This clonotype has a handful of counts. V gene TRBV4-1 combines with J gene TRBJ1-5; no definite D call. Trimming removed 0 bases at V and 4 bases at J, with 10 bases between. The CDR3 covers 15 residues. Germline V gene lookup returns CDR1 MGHRA and CDR2 YSYEKL. DNA of the CDR3: TGCGCCAGCAGCCAAGATCCTCTTGGGAATCAGCCCCAGCATTTT. This encodes CASSQDPLGNQPQHF.

This clonotype was found a few times. This chain connects TRBV10-3 to TRBJ2-5; possible D gene TRBD2, 6 bases. There are 14 residues in the CDR3. Germline V gene lookup returns CDR1 ENHRY and CDR2 SYGVKD. V shed 3 bases and J shed 5 bases, with 13 bases lying between them. For the CDR3, the DNA is TGTGCCATCAGTGATGGGGGGAGAGCGGAGACCCAGTACTTC. This encodes CAISDGGRAETQYF.

This clonotype was counted a few times. The chain has TRBV4-2 and TRBJ1-6; D uncertain. The CDR3 spans 14 residues. Germline CDR1 reads LGHNA; CDR2 reads YNFKEQ. V lost 4 bases and J 3 bases, leaving 7 bases between the germline ends. CDR3 residues: CASSPDGYNSPLHF. For the CDR3, the DNA is TGTGCCAGCAGCCCGGACGGCTATAATTCACCCCTCCACTTT.

This clonotype has just a few counts. The chain carries TRBV18 and TRBJ2-7; D uncertain. Trimming took 2 bases from V and 1 from J, leaving 6 bases between them. Germline V lookup: CDR1 KGHSH, CDR2 LQKENI. This CDR3 is built from 13 residues. This CDR3 reads CASSPSQSYEQYV. As DNA, the CDR3 is TGTGCCAGCTCACCATCGCAATCCTACGAGCAGTACGTC.

This clonotype was observed a handful of times. The gene calls are TRBV14 and TRBJ2-2; TRBD1 matches 8 bases. The CDR3 is 15 residues long. In germline, CDR1 is SGHDN, CDR2 FVKESK. V lost 2 bases to trimming and J lost 6 bases; unmatched junction nucleotides: 5. The CDR3 loop reads CASSQQGAIAGELFF. CDR3 bases: TGTGCCAGCAGCCAACAGGGGGCTATAGCCGGGGAGCTGTTTTTT.

This clonotype was observed a handful of times. V gene TRBV7-8 combines with J gene TRBJ1-2; TRBD1 aligns across 7 bases. The V gene end was trimmed by 5 bases and the J gene end by 7 bases; junction bases not matched to a gene: 16. This CDR3 spans 16 amino acids. CDR1 is SGHVS and CDR2 is FQNEAQ in the germline V gene. This CDR3 is CASSATYSPGGSGYTF. For the CDR3, the DNA is TGTGCCAGCAGCGCCACTTATTCACCAGGGGGTTCTGGCTACACCTTC.

The V and J genes are TRBV12-3 or TRBV12-4 and TRBJ1-2, with 10 bases fitting TRBD1. With 8 bases clipped from V and 6 bases from J, the junction kept 12 bases outside the gene matches. CDR3 length equals 15 residues. The CDR3: CASGDRGREEDGYTF. The CDR3 nucleotides are TGTGCCAGCGGTGACAGGGGGCGCGAGGAGGATGGCTACACCTTC.

The gene calls are TRBV4-2 and TRBJ1-4; D may be TRBD1 (5 bases). This CDR3 region has 15 residues. Germline CDR1 reads LGHNA; CDR2 reads YNFKEQ. The V end lost 1 base, the J end lost 4 bases, and 10 bases lay between the germline ends. The CDR3 here is CASSQGGGVNEKLFF. DNA for the CDR3: TGTGCCAGCAGCCAAGGGGGCGGGGTTAATGAAAAACTGTTTTTT.

This clonotype was found many times. At one end the junction does not follow the germline gene, possibly because of a read error. The chain links TRBV7-7 to TRBJ2-1; the D gene is possibly TRBD1 (5 bases). This CDR3 has 15 residues. The V gene's germline CDR1 is SSHAT and CDR2 FNYEAQ (reference sequence). This CDR3 is CASSRDSAAYNEQFF. The CDR3 DNA reads as TGTGCTAGCAGCCGTGACAGCGCAGCCTACAATGAGCAGTTCTTC.

The V call is TRBV7-2, the J call TRBJ1-1; D gene unclear. The V end lost 2 bases, the J end lost 11 bases, and 15 bases lay between the germline ends. Per germline, CDR1 SGHTA and CDR2 FQGNSA. This CDR3 is 13 amino acids long. CDR3 nucleotides: TGTGCCAGCAGCTTAAGTTTAGCGAGGGTCGCTTTCTTT. This codes for CASSLSLARVAFF.

This clonotype has a count of ten or more. The chain employs TRBV11-2 and TRBJ2-1; 9 bases agree with TRBD1. The CDR3 runs 13 residues. In germline, CDR1 is SGHAT, CDR2 FQNNGV. V shed 5 bases, J shed 6 bases, and the junction held 2 bases outside the gene matches. In DNA form, the CDR3 reads TGTGCCAGCAGCCCGACAGGGGGCAATGAGCAGTTCTTC. Protein product: CASSPTGGNEQFF.

This clonotype was recorded many times. This chain connects TRBV6-5 to TRBJ1-6; possible D gene TRBD1, 6 bases. The CDR3 loop spans 16 amino acids. Deletions cut 5 bases from V and 7 bases from J, with 18 bases between. Germline loops: CDR1 MNHEY, CDR2 SVGAGI. Written as DNA, the CDR3 is TGTGCCAGCAGTAAACAGGGTTTAATCGAGAATTCACCCCTCCACTTT. It is translated as CASSKQGLIENSPLHF.

This clonotype was detected only a few times. The chain carries TRBV6-2 or TRBV6-3 and TRBJ1-5, with D unclear. V gave up 8 bases and J gave up 4 bases, with 12 bases separating them. CDR1 is MNHEY, CDR2 SVGEGT, per germline. The CDR3 has 13 amino acids. The CDR3 DNA sequence: TGTGCCAGCGTGGGAAGTGTGAATCAGCCCCAGCATTTT. Translating gives CASVGSVNQPQHF.

The rearrangement joins TRBV28 to TRBJ2-7; 11 nucleotides align to TRBD2. With V trimmed by 8 bases and J by 2 bases, 5 bases remained unmatched. The CDR3 is 14 amino acids. Germline V lookup: CDR1 MDHEN, CDR2 SYDVKM. The DNA for the CDR3 is TGTGCCAGCCTGCCTAGCGGGGGGACCTACGAGCAGTACGTC. This encodes CASLPSGGTYEQYV.

The rearrangement links TRBV4-3 to TRBJ2-7; tentative D call: TRBD2 (7 bases). Germline CDR1 LGHNA, CDR2 YSLEER. The CDR3 consists of 18 residues. Trimming took off 0 bases at V and 0 bases at J, with 18 bases between the two ends. The CDR3 protein is CASSQDRRRGPFSYEQYF. CDR3 nucleotide sequence: TGCGCCAGCAGCCAAGATCGAAGGCGGGGGCCCTTCTCCTACGAGCAGTACTTC.

This clonotype came up a few times. The chain uses TRBV27 and TRBJ2-2, with 13 bases that match TRBD2. The CDR3 spans 17 residues. Germline V CDR1 and CDR2: MNHEY, SMNVEV (reference sequence). V was clipped by 5 bases and J by 0 bases; unmatched bases: 3. The CDR3 sequence: CASSVLAGGTNTGELFF. CDR3 DNA: TGTGCCAGCAGTGTACTAGCGGGGGGGACGAACACCGGGGAGCTGTTTTTT.

The chain carries TRBV4-1 and TRBJ2-3, with TRBD1 matching 10 bases. The V gene's germline CDR1 is MGHRA and CDR2 YSYEKL. The J segment lost 2 bases and the V segment lost 2 bases, leaving 4 bases of the junction unmatched. The CDR3 has 16 amino acids. CDR3 sequence reads: CASSQWTGGFTDTQYF. The CDR3, as DNA: TGCGCCAGCAGCCAATGGACAGGGGGGTTCACAGATACGCAGTATTTT.

This clonotype was seen a few times. Likely a read error: the CDR3 ends without its conserved phenylalanine or tryptophan. The limits of the CDR3 on the DNA are not certain, so only TCRdb's listed CDR3 is given. The chain has TRBV4-3 and TRBJ1-1. The CDR3 is made up of 12 amino acids, end residues included. The germline V gene has CDR1 LGHNA and CDR2 YSLEER. The CDR3 protein is CASSPNYSSGYV.

In this sample, this clonotype turned up many times. V and J are TRBV29-1 and TRBJ2-2; D may match TRBD1 or TRBD2 (6 bases each). CDR3 length: 13 amino acids. Trimming pared 6 bases from V and 7 bases from J, leaving 15 bases between. Germline CDR1 is SQVTM and CDR2 is ANQGSEA. CDR3 sequence (DNA): TGCAGCGTGGTACAGGGAGGCGGCGGGGAGCTGTTTTTT. This codes for CSVVQGGGGELFF.

The chain has TRBV5-1 and TRBJ2-7, with 7 nucleotides matching TRBD2. The CDR3 loop spans 14 amino acids. The V gene end was trimmed by 4 bases and the J gene end by 2 bases; junction bases not matched to a gene: 6. Germline loops: CDR1 SGHRS, CDR2 YFSETQ. CDR3 sequence reads: CASSLTSDPYEQYF. The CDR3, as DNA: TGCGCCAGCAGCCTAACTAGCGACCCCTACGAGCAGTACTTC.

This clonotype was seen only a few times. The J gene is TRBJ2-7, the V gene TRBV7-9; D uncertain. Trimming shortened V by 1 base and J by 3 bases, and 7 bases separated the two germline ends. CDR1 SEHNR and CDR2 FQNEAQ come from the germline V gene (reference sequence). This CDR3 region has 13 residues. The CDR3 DNA sequence: TGTGCCAGCAGCTTAGTTCCCGGCTACGAGCAGTACTTC. Its protein product is CASSLVPGYEQYF.

This clonotype was detected only a few times. The genes are TRBV20-1 and TRBJ2-4, with a tentative D call TRBD2 (5 bases). V lost 6 bases to trimming and J lost 2 bases, with 11 bases between them. This CDR3 has 13 amino acids. Germline V gene data show CDR1 as DFQATT and CDR2 as SNEGSKA (reference sequence). CDR3 DNA: TGCAGTGCAGAAGGACTGCCCAAAAACATTCAGTACTTC. Its protein is CSAEGLPKNIQYF.

CDR3 residues: CSAWDRQQYV. The CDR3 bases are TGCAGTGCTTGGGACCGCCAGCAGTACGTC. The chain couples TRBV20-1 to TRBJ2-7; D possibly uses TRBD1 or TRBD2 (5 bases each). This CDR3 is 10 amino acids long. The germline V gene encodes CDR1 DFQATT and CDR2 SNEGSKA (reference sequence). The ends were cut back, 5 bases at V and 8 bases at J, with 10 bases in the middle.

This clonotype was recorded a few times. V is TRBV9 and J is TRBJ1-2; a weak D match, TRBD1 (6 bases). Germline V gene sequence: CDR1 SGDLS, CDR2 YYNGEE. Trimming removed 0 bases from V and 2 bases from J, with 8 bases in between. The CDR3 sequence is 14 residues long. The chain's CDR3 is CASSVAQGNYGYTF. The CDR3 DNA follows: TGTGCCAGCAGCGTAGCTCAGGGGAACTATGGCTACACCTTC.

The chain joins TRBV19 to TRBJ1-3, with a weak D call TRBD1 (5 bases). This CDR3 region has 16 residues. Germline CDR1 LNHDA, CDR2 SQIVND (reference sequence). The V end was cut by 7 bases, the J end by 1 base, with 17 bases between. CDR3 residues: CASKPGEHRSGNTIYF. In nucleotides, the CDR3 is TGTGCCAGTAAACCGGGGGAGCATCGGTCTGGAAACACCATATATTTT.

The V and J genes are TRBV2 and TRBJ2-2; D is perhaps TRBD2 (5 bases). The V and J ends lost 1 base and 9 bases respectively, with 15 bases between them. This CDR3 region has 15 residues. The germline V gene encodes CDR1 SNHLY and CDR2 FYNNEI. The CDR3, as DNA: TGTGCCAGCAGTGAAGGGGGTGGATCGACTAGGGAGCTGTTTTTT. Its protein product is CASSEGGGSTRELFF.

V is TRBV20-1 and J is TRBJ2-3; D uncertain. Germline lookup yields CDR1 DFQATT and CDR2 SNEGSKA (reference sequence). This CDR3 is built from 10 residues. The V and J ends lost 7 bases and 9 bases respectively, with 11 bases between them. The CDR3 DNA reads TGCAGTGATCGGTTGGGGACGCAGTATTTT. Amino acids: CSDRLGTQYF.